The 15 T cell receptor beta chains given below trace back to one sample, sequenced in a study of cytomegalovirus exposure and HLA in healthy donors. Clones were read by immunoSEQ multiplex PCR, and TCRdb kept only the in-frame ones, dropping some. The sample consists of 260,000 or so clones, about 92% of them appearing once. The sequencing input was PBMCs. These receptors originate from a woman aged 25 to 39 in good health and CMV-seronegative.

The V call is TRBV28, the J call TRBJ1-5; maybe TRBD1 (5 bases). This CDR3 comprises 14 residues. V gave up 7 bases and J gave up 0 bases, with 10 bases separating them. CDR1 is MDHEN and CDR2 is SYDVKM in the germline V gene. CDR3 region: CASIRDYSNQPQHF. In DNA form, the CDR3 reads TGTGCCAGCATCCGGGACTATAGCAATCAGCCCCAGCATTTT. Complete variable domain (other parts from reference TRBV28 and TRBJ1-5): DVKVTQSSRYLVKRTGEKVFLECVQDMDHENMFWYRQDPGLGLRLIYFSYDVKMKEKGDIPEGYSVSREKKERFSLILESASTNQTSMYLCASIRDYSNQPQHFGDGTRLSIL.

CDR3 protein: CASRTLGGRASSGANVLTF. The CDR3 DNA reads TGCGCCAGCAGGACCCTGGGCGGCAGGGCCAGCTCTGGGGCCAACGTCCTGACTTTC. The chain couples TRBV5-1 to TRBJ2-6; tentative D call: TRBD1 (5 bases). Trimming pared 5 bases from V and 0 bases from J, leaving 21 bases between. Germline V gives CDR1 SGHRS, CDR2 YFSETQ. This CDR3 is built from 19 residues.

This chain joins TRBV7-8 and TRBJ2-1, with D tentatively TRBD2 (5 bases). V was clipped by 1 base and J by 15 bases, with 16 bases between them. CDR3 length equals 13 residues. Germline V lookup: CDR1 SGHVS, CDR2 FQNEAQ. CDR3 residues: CASSLEEAARGFF. For the CDR3, the DNA is TGTGCCAGCAGCTTAGAGGAAGCGGCCCGGGGGTTCTTC.

The J gene is TRBJ2-5, the V gene TRBV7-2; TRBD1 or TRBD2 may be the D gene (7 bases each). Between the trimmed V and J ends, which lost 5 bases and 4 bases, there was a span of 23 bases. This CDR3 spans 17 amino acids. Germline V gives CDR1 SGHTA, CDR2 FQGNSA. CDR3 residues: CASSHRQGGAQRETQYF. The CDR3 DNA sequence: TGTGCCAGCAGCCACCGACAGGGAGGGGCCCAACGAGAGACCCAGTACTTC.

This clone was recorded a few times. V gene TRBV5-4 combines with J gene TRBJ2-1; the match to TRBD2 covers 9 bases. Germline V gene lookup returns CDR1 SGHNT and CDR2 YYREEE (reference sequence). CDR3 length: 15 residues. Trimming removed 7 bases from V and 9 bases from J; junction bases left unmatched: 14. CDR3 sequence reads: CASGLDGSGSSEQFF. The CDR3 DNA reads as TGTGCCAGCGGACTGGACGGTAGCGGGAGCAGTGAGCAGTTCTTC. Full variable domain (rest looked up from reference TRBV5-4 and TRBJ2-1): ETGVTQSPTHLIKTRGQQVTLRCSSQSGHNTVSWYQQALGQGPQFIFQYYREEENGRGNFPPRFSGLQFPNYSSELNVNALELDDSALYLCASGLDGSGSSEQFFGPGTRLTVL.

This sequence joins TRBV28 and TRBJ1-4; possibly TRBD1 for D (6 bases). CDR1 MDHEN and CDR2 SYDVKM come from the germline V gene. V was trimmed by 6 bases and J by 7 bases, leaving 15 bases between them. The CDR3 sequence is 14 residues long. In nucleotides, the CDR3 is TGTGCCAGCAGCCCACAGGGTTTAAGTGAAAAACTGTTTTTT. Translation: CASSPQGLSEKLFF. Together with reference TRBV28 and TRBJ1-4, the CDR3 gives the full variable domain: DVKVTQSSRYLVKRTGEKVFLECVQDMDHENMFWYRQDPGLGLRLIYFSYDVKMKEKGDIPEGYSVSREKKERFSLILESASTNQTSMYLCASSPQGLSEKLFFGSGTQLSVL.

The sample holds a few counts of this clone. Written as DNA, the CDR3 is TGTGCCAGCAGCTCAGCTCACTACGAGCAGTACTTC. This translates into CASSSAHYEQYF. The genes are TRBV11-2 and TRBJ2-7; D not certain. V was pared by 4 bases and J by 3 bases, with 7 bases between. This CDR3 has 12 residues. Germline loops: CDR1 SGHAT, CDR2 FQNNGV.

In regard to this clone: This sample includes further DNA sequences coding for the same CDR3. The rearrangement joins TRBV4-3 to TRBJ2-7; D ambiguous. V lost 1 base to trimming and J lost 4 bases, with 8 bases between them. CDR3 length: 13 residues. Germline CDR1 LGHNA, CDR2 YSLEER. This CDR3 reads CASSQGLSYEQYF. The CDR3 DNA reads TGCGCCAGCAGCCAAGGCCTATCGTACGAGCAGTACTTC.

The chain recombines TRBV11-2 with TRBJ2-3; D call uncertain. This CDR3 is built from 13 residues. The germline V gene has CDR1 SGHAT and CDR2 FQNNGV. V lost 0 bases and J 5 bases, leaving 6 bases between the germline ends. CDR3: CASSLDRVDTQYF. The CDR3, as DNA: TGTGCCAGCAGCTTAGATCGGGTAGATACGCAGTATTTT. Using reference TRBV11-2 and TRBJ2-3 for the parts outside the CDR3, the full variable domain is EAGVAQSPRYKIIEKRQSVAFWCNPISGHATLYWYQQILGQGPKLLIQFQNNGVVDDSQLPKDRFSAERLKGVDSTLKIQPAKLEDSAVYLCASSLDRVDTQYFGPGTRLTVL.

V gene TRBV9 combines with J gene TRBJ2-1; maybe TRBD2 (5 bases). Germline V CDR1 and CDR2: SGDLS, YYNGEE. This CDR3 has 12 residues. Trimming cost V 4 bases and J 4 bases, with 6 bases left between them. The CDR3 spells CASSTRYNEQFF. CDR3 sequence (DNA): TGTGCCAGCAGCACTAGGTACAATGAGCAGTTCTTC.

This chain links TRBV18 with TRBJ2-1, with 7 nucleotides matching TRBD1. The ends lost 4 bases at V and 7 bases at J; junction bases unmatched: 13. The CDR3 spans 16 residues. The V gene's germline CDR1 is KGHSH and CDR2 LQKENI. The chain's CDR3 is CASSLLEGQLENEQFF. For the CDR3, the DNA is TGTGCCAGCTCACTACTAGAGGGACAGCTAGAGAATGAGCAGTTCTTC.

V usage is TRBV4-2 and J usage is TRBJ2-1, with 9 bases identical to TRBD2. This CDR3 is 15 amino acids long. In germline, CDR1 is LGHNA, CDR2 YNFKEQ. Trimming took 3 bases from V and 4 from J; bases not matched to a gene: 4. CDR3 in amino acids: CASSHTAGGYNEQFF. The CDR3, as DNA: TGTGCCAGCAGCCATACGGCGGGAGGGTACAATGAGCAGTTCTTC.

The chain employs TRBV4-3 and TRBJ2-7; 12 nucleotides align to TRBD2. Per germline, CDR1 LGHNA and CDR2 YSLEER. V was pared by 4 bases and J by 7 bases, with 11 bases of the junction left unmatched. The CDR3 runs to 16 residues. CDR3 in DNA: TGCGCCAGCAGCCGAGGTACCGGGACTAGCGGGCGTGAGCAGTACTTC. Amino acids: CASSRGTGTSGREQYF.

This rearrangement joins TRBV19 to TRBJ2-7; TRBD1 might be the D (6 bases). CDR1 is LNHDA and CDR2 is SQIVND in the germline V gene (reference sequence). This CDR3 contains 13 residues. V was trimmed by 5 bases and J by 5 bases, leaving 13 bases between them. DNA for the CDR3: TGTGCCAGTAGTGCCGGACAGTCTAACGAGCAGTACTTC. Translation gives CASSAGQSNEQYF. The whole variable domain, filled in from reference TRBV19 and TRBJ2-7, reads DGGITQSPKYLFRKEGQNVTLSCEQNLNHDAMYWYRQDPGQGLRLIYYSQIVNDFQKGDIAEGYSVSREKKESFPLTVTSAQKNPTAFYLCASSAGQSNEQYFGPGTRLTVT.

V usage is TRBV19 and J usage is TRBJ2-5, with D perhaps given as TRBD1 or TRBD2 (5 bases each). CDR1 and CDR2 (germline): LNHDA, SQIVND (reference sequence). The CDR3 has 17 amino acids. Between the trimmed V and J ends, which lost 3 bases and 1 base, there was a span of 18 bases. CDR3 sequence reads: CASSIRGVAGPQETQYF. CDR3 nucleotide sequence: TGTGCCAGTAGTATTAGGGGAGTGGCAGGGCCCCAAGAGACCCAGTACTTC.